The rows below give T cell receptor beta chains drawn from one sample of a study of blood T cells in healthy people across ages. TCRdb fed the 5' RACE reads into MiXCR, producing one record per CDR3 protein. The top ten hold 20% to 25% of the sample, which has around 1,900,000 distinct CDR3 sequences, approximately 40% seen once. The specimen was blood. The receptors originated from a human donor in good health. CDR3s include the opening cysteine and the closing phenylalanine or tryptophan. A D gene is named only where the DNA matches it firmly. The size entry is marked missing in some rows and otherwise reads once, few, many or a size class.

clone_size j_call v_call d_call cdr3_aa cdr3_nt
once TRBJ1-4 TRBV27 TRBD1 CASRATQGGWEKLFF TGTGCCAGCAGAGCCACACAGGGGGGATGGGAAAAACTGTTTTTT
few TRBJ2-7 TRBV20-1 NA CSASPRLSYEQYF TGCAGTGCTAGCCCTAGGTTGAGTTACGAGCAGTACTTC
few TRBJ1-5 TRBV28 NA CASSDAGLPSGQPQHF TGTGCCAGCAGTGACGCGGGACTGCCCTCCGGACAGCCCCAGCATTTT
NA TRBJ2-1 TRBV5-1 TRBD2 CASSFTSGEASRMFNEQFF TGCGCCAGCAGCTTCACTAGCGGGGAGGCCAGTAGAATGTTCAATGAGCAGTTCTTC
NA TRBJ1-2 TRBV12-3/TRBV12-4 NA CASNSPGRTNYGYTF TGTGCCAGCAACAGCCCGGGGAGGACGAACTATGGCTACACCTTC
NA TRBJ1-5 TRBV7-2 NA CASSFLEAQPRHF TGTGCCAGCAGCTTCCTTGAGGCTCAGCCCCGGCATTTT
few TRBJ1-2 TRBV6-1 TRBD1 CASNQYDRVLSGYTF TGTGCCAGCAACCAATACGACAGGGTACTATCTGGCTACACCTTC
NA TRBJ1-2 TRBV7-9 NA CASSPGSNYTF TGTGCCAGCAGCCCGGGGAGCAACTACACCTTC
many TRBJ2-6 TRBV7-3 TRBD1 CASSLRQGGANVLTF TGTGCCAGCAGCTTAAGACAGGGAGGGGCCAACGTCCTGACTTTC
few TRBJ1-1 TRBV6-5 TRBD1 CASSYSYRGLEAFF TGTGCCAGCAGTTACAGTTACAGGGGTCTTGAAGCTTTCTTT
NA TRBJ1-1 TRBV6-6 NA CASSSLSGGSTEAFF TGTGCCAGCAGTTCACTTTCGGGGGGCTCCACTGAAGCTTTCTTT
few TRBJ2-3 TRBV6-1 TRBD1 CASSEGQGAYTDTQYF TGTGCCAGCAGTGAAGGGCAGGGGGCATACACAGATACGCAGTATTTT
NA TRBJ2-1 TRBV20-1 TRBD2 CSAAGVFYNAQFF TGCAGTGCCGCGGGGGTGTTTTACAATGCGCAGTTCTTC
NA TRBJ2-1 TRBV2 NA CASRTEVDNEQFF TGTGCCAGCAGGACGGAGGTTGACAATGAGCAGTTCTTC
NA TRBJ2-7 TRBV29-1 NA CSVGRWQALSYEQYF TGCAGCGTTGGTCGTTGGCAAGCACTTTCCTACGAGCAGTACTTC
NA TRBJ2-2 TRBV4-2 NA CASSQDQGNTGELFF TGTGCCAGCAGCCAAGATCAGGGGAACACCGGGGAGCTGTTTTTT
NA TRBJ2-5 TRBV28 NA CASSSIRDQETQYF TGTGCCAGCAGTTCCATTAGGGACCAAGAGACCCAGTACTTC
few TRBJ1-4 TRBV5-1 NA CASSLVPDNEKLFF TGCGCCAGCAGCTTGGTACCTGATAATGAAAAACTGTTTTTT
NA TRBJ2-5 TRBV6-6 NA CATASWTNQETQYF TGTGCCACCGCCAGTTGGACAAACCAAGAGACCCAGTACTTC
NA TRBJ2-7 TRBV29-1 TRBD1 CSVVRGQGSYEQYF TGCAGCGTTGTAAGGGGACAGGGGTCCTACGAGCAGTACTTC
NA TRBJ2-7 TRBV7-2 TRBD1 CASSFQVRGLGEQYF TGTGCCAGCAGCTTCCAGGTCAGGGGGTTGGGCGAGCAGTACTTC
NA TRBJ2-7 TRBV12-3/TRBV12-4 NA CASSIGGLEQYF TGTGCCAGCAGTATCGGGGGTCTCGAGCAGTACTTC
NA TRBJ1-1 TRBV6-6 NA CASSWVTEAFF TGTGCCAGCAGCTGGGTGACTGAAGCTTTCTTT
NA TRBJ1-1 TRBV9 TRBD1 CASSIHSGTGVMAEAFF TGTGCCAGCAGCATCCACTCCGGGACAGGGGTTATGGCTGAAGCTTTCTTT
NA TRBJ2-7 TRBV6-2/TRBV6-3 TRBD2 CASSSPRGTTYEQYF TGTGCCAGCAGTTCCCCCCGGGGGACTACCTACGAGCAGTACTTC
NA TRBJ1-2 TRBV20-1 NA CSANIQGRANYGYTF TGCAGTGCTAACATACAGGGAAGGGCTAACTATGGCTACACCTTC
few TRBJ2-5 TRBV2 TRBD1 CASREDRVQETQYF TGTGCCAGCAGAGAAGACAGGGTCCAAGAGACCCAGTACTTC
once TRBJ2-3 TRBV7-2 NA CASSMTKSSTDTQYF TGTGCCAGCAGCATGACTAAGTCAAGCACAGATACGCAGTATTTT
few TRBJ1-4 TRBV20-1 TRBD1 CSARETGGEEKLFF TGCAGTGCTAGAGAAACAGGGGGTGAGGAAAAACTGTTTTTT
few TRBJ2-5 TRBV5-1 TRBD2 CASSSSWTRGETQYF TGCGCCAGCAGCTCATCATGGACTAGGGGAGAGACCCAGTACTTC
NA TRBJ2-7 TRBV28 NA CASSLNGRVAYEQYF TGTGCCAGCAGTTTAAACGGGAGAGTCGCCTACGAGCAGTACTTC
NA TRBJ2-7 TRBV7-6 TRBD2 CASSLARGGSFYEQYF TGTGCCAGCAGCTTAGCCCGCGGGGGATCTTTCTACGAGCAGTACTTC
NA TRBJ2-1 TRBV2 NA CASRSGEGNEQFF TGTGCCAGCAGATCCGGAGAGGGGAATGAGCAGTTCTTC
many TRBJ2-3 TRBV11-2 NA CASSLAWRGTQYF TGTGCCAGCAGCTTAGCATGGAGGGGAACGCAGTATTTT
NA TRBJ2-2 TRBV2 NA CASSGLVNTGELFF TGTGCCAGCAGTGGACTAGTGAACACCGGGGAGCTGTTTTTT
NA TRBJ1-5 TRBV7-9 NA CASSLVTAAPYQPQHF TGTGCCAGCAGCTTAGTTACAGCGGCCCCGTATCAGCCCCAGCATTTT